These 31 T cell receptor beta chains were all obtained from the same sample, sequenced in a study of T cell clonotyping in hematopoietic cell transplantation. Libraries were prepared by immunoSEQ multiplex PCR; TCRdb keeps only in-frame clonotypes and omits some of them. The sample includes about 41,000 clones, roughly 96% of them seen just once. What was sequenced was peripheral blood mononuclear cells. The receptor source for this set is a man aged 25 to 40 in good health. Some clones in this sample may be carry-over from other donors' samples.

V usage is TRBV11-2 and J usage is TRBJ1-6, with 7 bases fitting TRBD1. The CDR3 has 15 amino acids. V shed 5 bases, J shed 7 bases, and the junction held 8 bases outside the gene matches. Germline CDR1 reads SGHAT; CDR2 reads FQNNGV. CDR3 nucleotide sequence: TGTGCCAGCAGCCCGCGACAGGGAGGAAATTCACCCCTCCACTTT. This codes for CASSPRQGGNSPLHF.

The CDR3 here is CAWSVLPGSEQYF. The CDR3 nucleotides are TGTGCCTGGAGTGTACTCCCCGGTTCCGAGCAGTACTTC. The chain recombines TRBV30 with TRBJ2-7; D is undetermined. V was pared by 0 bases and J by 6 bases, with 12 bases between. CDR1 GTSNPN and CDR2 SVGIG come from the germline V gene (reference sequence). This CDR3 region has 13 residues.

V usage is TRBV7-9 and J usage is TRBJ2-7; 8 bases are a match to TRBD1. This CDR3 has 11 residues. The V gene end was trimmed by 1 base and the J gene end by 11 bases; junction bases not matched to a gene: 1. Per germline, CDR1 SEHNR and CDR2 FQNEAQ (reference sequence). CDR3 bases: TGTGCCAGCAGCTTAGAGGGACAGGAGTACTTC. It specifies CASSLEGQEYF.

The chain combines TRBV4-1 with TRBJ2-5; 8 bases agree with TRBD1. The trim removed 2 bases at V and 5 bases at J, leaving 22 bases unmatched. Germline V gene lookup returns CDR1 MGHRA and CDR2 YSYEKL. CDR3 length: 20 residues. This CDR3 is CASSQLSVGDRGFYRETQYF. CDR3 DNA: TGCGCCAGCAGCCAATTATCAGTGGGAGACAGGGGTTTCTACAGGGAGACCCAGTACTTC.

The chain is built from TRBV6-4 and TRBJ2-3; D tentatively reads TRBD1 or TRBD2 (5 bases each). CDR1 and CDR2 (germline): MRHNA, SNTAGT. V shed 5 bases and J shed 4 bases, with 25 bases lying between them. This CDR3 contains 18 residues. CDR3 sequence (DNA): TGTGCCAGCAGTCAAACGGGACCAGGAGAAATCCAGTCAGATACGCAGTATTTT. Translating it yields CASSQTGPGEIQSDTQYF.

The V gene is TRBV19, the J gene TRBJ1-1; 7 bases map to TRBD1. V was pared by 7 bases and J by 3 bases, with 11 bases of the junction left unmatched. The CDR3 loop spans 15 amino acids. Per the germline V gene, CDR1 is LNHDA and CDR2 is SQIVND (reference sequence). The CDR3 DNA reads TGTGCCAGTAATACCCCCGGGACAGCGGACACTGAAGCTTTCTTT. It translates to CASNTPGTADTEAFF. The full variable domain, completed using reference TRBV19 and TRBJ1-1, is DGGITQSPKYLFRKEGQNVTLSCEQNLNHDAMYWYRQDPGQGLRLIYYSQIVNDFQKGDIAEGYSVSREKKESFPLTVTSAQKNPTAFYLCASNTPGTADTEAFFGQGTRLTVV.

This chain uses TRBV5-6 with TRBJ1-2, with TRBD1 matching over 7 bases. Germline CDR1 reads SGHDT; CDR2 reads YYEEEE. The V segment lost 4 bases and the J segment 2 bases; nucleotides outside the gene matches: 5. CDR3 length: 14 residues. The CDR3 sequence is CASSPGTANYGYTF. The CDR3 DNA sequence: TGTGCCAGCAGCCCCGGGACAGCAAACTATGGCTACACCTTC.

The rearrangement links TRBV20-1 to TRBJ2-5, with TRBD1 identical over 10 bases. The V gene's germline CDR1 is DFQATT and CDR2 SNEGSKA (reference sequence). The CDR3 loop spans 10 amino acids. J gave up 8 bases and V 7 bases, and 1 base lay outside the gene matches. Here the CDR3 reads CSGQGATQYF. In DNA, the CDR3 is TGCAGTGGACAGGGGGCAACCCAGTACTTC.

The J gene is TRBJ2-3, the V gene TRBV29-1; 14 nucleotides align to TRBD2. CDR3 length equals 15 residues. V lost 4 bases, J lost 3 bases, and 3 bases stayed unmatched. Germline-derived CDR1 and CDR2 are SQVTM and ANQGSEA. The CDR3 coding sequence is TGCAGCGTTGGGGGACTAGCGGGAGCAACAGATACGCAGTATTTT. This gives the protein CSVGGLAGATDTQYF.

The chain links TRBV5-1 to TRBJ2-6; D is possibly TRBD2 (5 bases). Germline loops: CDR1 SGHRS, CDR2 YFSETQ. The CDR3 runs 15 residues. Trimming took 0 bases from V and 1 from J, leaving 5 bases between them. The CDR3 loop is CASSLGESGANVLTF. The CDR3 nucleotides read TGCGCCAGCAGCTTGGGGGAGTCTGGGGCCAACGTCCTGACTTTC.

This chain links TRBV7-6 with TRBJ2-1, with D possibly TRBD2 on 6 matching bases. The ends were cut back, 1 base at V and 0 bases at J, with 16 bases in the middle. Germline V gene lookup returns CDR1 SGHVS and CDR2 FNYEAQ. The CDR3 contains 18 residues. CDR3 protein: CASSLVTAGRSSYNEQFF. DNA of the CDR3: TGTGCCAGCAGCTTAGTCACTGCGGGACGGAGCTCCTACAATGAGCAGTTCTTC.

The chain couples TRBV20-1 to TRBJ2-7; D uncertain. The CDR3 covers 11 residues. V was trimmed by 3 bases and J by 3 bases, leaving 6 bases between them. The germline CDR1 and CDR2 sequences are DFQATT and SNEGSKA (reference sequence). CDR3 nucleotides: TGCAGTGCTAGGGACGGCTACGAGCAGTACTTC. Amino acid sequence: CSARDGYEQYF.

The chain employs TRBV14 and TRBJ1-2; D unclear. Germline CDR1 reads SGHDN; CDR2 reads FVKESK. The V gene lost 0 bases and the J gene lost 5 bases, with 10 bases spanning the gap. The CDR3 extends over 14 amino acids. The CDR3 DNA reads TGTGCCAGCAGCCAAGAAGGGCCGCCTTATGGCTACACCTTC. Its protein is CASSQEGPPYGYTF.

V usage is TRBV29-1 and J usage is TRBJ2-7; D is tentatively TRBD1 or TRBD2 (5 bases each). V was cut by 7 bases and J by 4 bases, with 11 bases left in between. CDR3 length: 11 amino acids. The germline gives CDR1 SQVTM, CDR2 ANQGSEA. Here the CDR3 DNA reads TGCAGCGCAACGAGGGGATACGAGCAGTACTTC. Its translation: CSATRGYEQYF.

This clone was picked up one time. The chain links TRBV29-1 to TRBJ1-1; D not resolved. The V gene lost 6 bases and the J gene lost 6 bases, with 11 bases spanning the gap. The CDR3 covers 11 residues. Germline V gene sequence: CDR1 SQVTM, CDR2 ANQGSEA. As DNA, the CDR3 is TGCAGCGTGGCGGGGTTATCTGAAGCTTTCTTT. Encoded protein: CSVAGLSEAFF.

This clone was detected only once. The chain employs TRBV30 and TRBJ1-3; no firm D call. Germline CDR1 and CDR2: GTSNPN and SVGIG (reference sequence). There are 12 residues in the CDR3. Trimming pared 5 bases from V and 4 bases from J, leaving 9 bases between. The CDR3 spells CAWGLLGNTIYF. CDR3 bases: TGTGCCTGGGGACTGTTAGGAAACACCATATATTTT. Combining the CDR3 with reference TRBV30 and TRBJ1-3 gives the whole variable domain SQTIHQWPATLVQPVGSPLSLECTVEGTSNPNLYWYRQAAGRGLQLLFYSVGIGQISSEVPQNLSASRPQDRQFILSSKKLLLSDSGFYLCAWGLLGNTIYFGEGSWLTVV.

The table lists this clone with a count of one. The rearrangement joins TRBV30 to TRBJ1-1; perhaps TRBD1 as D (6 bases). CDR3 length: 16 residues. CDR1 and CDR2 from the germline V gene are GTSNPN and SVGIG (reference sequence). The V and J ends lost 2 bases and 3 bases respectively, with 19 bases between them. CDR3 loop: CAWSLGGAPPDTEAFF. The CDR3 bases are TGTGCCTGGAGTTTGGGGGGGGCCCCGCCTGACACTGAAGCTTTCTTT. Using reference TRBV30 and TRBJ1-1 for the parts outside the CDR3, the full variable domain is SQTIHQWPATLVQPVGSPLSLECTVEGTSNPNLYWYRQAAGRGLQLLFYSVGIGQISSEVPQNLSASRPQDRQFILSSKKLLLSDSGFYLCAWSLGGAPPDTEAFFGQGTRLTVV.

The chain couples TRBV9 to TRBJ2-5; 9 bases match TRBD1. Germline values: CDR1 SGDLS, CDR2 YYNGEE. The ends lost 3 bases at V and 10 bases at J; junction bases unmatched: 4. The CDR3 extends over 12 amino acids. CDR3 in amino acids: CASSGTGGDQYF. For the CDR3, the DNA is TGTGCCAGCAGCGGAACAGGGGGCGACCAGTACTTC. The entire variable domain, with the rest obtained from reference TRBV9 and TRBJ2-5, is as follows: DSGVTQTPKHLITATGQRVTLRCSPRSGDLSVYWYQQSLDQGLQFLIQYYNGEERAKGNILERFSAQQFPDLHSELNLSSLELGDSALYFCASSGTGGDQYFGPGTRLLVL.

The gene calls are TRBV11-1 and TRBJ1-2; D is unclear. The V end lost 5 bases, the J end lost 5 bases, and 12 bases lay between the germline ends. Germline-derived CDR1 and CDR2 are SGHAT and FQDESV (reference sequence). The CDR3 covers 13 residues. The CDR3 nucleotides are TGTGCCAGCAGCAATCGTCGCGGTTATGGCTACACCTTC. Amino acid sequence: CASSNRRGYGYTF. The full variable domain, rest sourced from reference TRBV11-1 and TRBJ1-2, is EAEVAQSPRYKITEKSQAVAFWCDPISGHATLYWYRQILGQGPELLVQFQDESVVDDSQLPKDRFSAERLKGVDSTLKIQPAELGDSAMYLCASSNRRGYGYTFGSGTRLTVV.

V and J are TRBV13 and TRBJ2-3; D perhaps matches TRBD2 (6 bases). Per germline, CDR1 PRHDT and CDR2 FYEKMQ (reference sequence). The CDR3 is made up of 15 amino acids. The V and J ends lost 6 bases and 5 bases respectively, with 18 bases between them. The CDR3 DNA sequence: TGTGCCAGCAGGACCCTTTGGGCGGGGAGAGATACGCAGTATTTT. This encodes CASRTLWAGRDTQYF.

This chain links TRBV25-1 with TRBJ2-3; tentatively, D is TRBD2 (6 bases). The CDR3 is made up of 17 amino acids. Germline CDR1 reads MGHDK; CDR2 reads SYGVNS. V was trimmed by 8 bases and J by 3 bases, leaving 24 bases between them. CDR3 amino acids: CASRPSSSARNTDTQYF. CDR3 nucleotides: TGTGCCAGCCGTCCCTCCTCTAGCGCCCGCAATACAGATACGCAGTATTTT.

V gene TRBV4-3 combines with J gene TRBJ2-3, with 7 bases aligning to TRBD2. Germline V CDR1 and CDR2: LGHNA, YSLEER. Trimming took 2 bases from V and 2 from J; bases not matched to a gene: 7. The CDR3 is made up of 16 amino acids. CDR3 DNA sequence: TGCGCCAGCAGCCAAAACTTAGCGGGTGTCACAGATACGCAGTATTTT. This gives the protein CASSQNLAGVTDTQYF.

CDR3 coding DNA: TGTGCCTGGAGTGTAATAAGGGTCTTAAACACTGAAGCTTTCTTT. Encoded protein: CAWSVIRVLNTEAFF. The chain is built from TRBV30 and TRBJ1-1; no firm D call. The CDR3 has 15 residues. Germline V gene data show CDR1 as GTSNPN and CDR2 as SVGIG (reference sequence). Trimming took off 0 bases at V and 2 bases at J, with 13 bases between the two ends. The full variable domain, with the rest looked up from reference TRBV30 and TRBJ1-1, is SQTIHQWPATLVQPVGSPLSLECTVEGTSNPNLYWYRQAAGRGLQLLFYSVGIGQISSEVPQNLSASRPQDRQFILSSKKLLLSDSGFYLCAWSVIRVLNTEAFFGQGTRLTVV.

V is TRBV7-9 and J is TRBJ1-1, with a possible D match to TRBD1 (5 bases). The V end was cut by 5 bases, the J end by 5 bases, with 18 bases between. The CDR3 loop spans 15 amino acids. Germline lookup yields CDR1 SEHNR and CDR2 FQNEAQ (reference sequence). The CDR3 is CASSNLGGRGTEAFF. CDR3 in DNA: TGTGCCAGCAGCAATCTGGGGGGACGGGGGACTGAAGCTTTCTTT.

The V gene is TRBV6-6, the J gene TRBJ2-7; TRBD2 aligns across 9 bases. J gave up 2 bases and V 6 bases, and 8 bases lay outside the gene matches. Germline loops: CDR1 MNHNY, CDR2 SVGAGI (reference sequence). This CDR3 has 15 amino acids. The CDR3 spells CASSQDLAGTYEQYF. The CDR3 DNA reads as TGTGCCAGCAGCCAAGACCTAGCGGGGACCTACGAGCAGTACTTC.

The chain employs TRBV5-1 and TRBJ1-4; 11 bases fit TRBD1. The V and J ends lost 5 bases and 8 bases, in that order; junction bases with no gene match: 11. The CDR3 runs 16 residues. Germline V gene lookup returns CDR1 SGHRS and CDR2 YFSETQ. CDR3 coding DNA: TGCGCCAGCAGTTCCGACGGACAGGGGGCGCGAGAAAAACTGTTTTTT. Translating it yields CASSSDGQGAREKLFF. The full variable domain, its missing parts supplied by reference TRBV5-1 and TRBJ1-4, is KAGVTQTPRYLIKTRGQQVTLSCSPISGHRSVSWYQQTPGQGLQFLFEYFSETQRNKGNFPGRFSGRQFSNSRSEMNVSTLELGDSALYLCASSSDGQGAREKLFFGSGTQLSVL.

The rearrangement uses TRBV4-3 and TRBJ2-2; perhaps TRBD2 as D (5 bases). Germline-derived CDR1 and CDR2 are LGHNA and YSLEER. V lost 4 bases and J 1 base, leaving 13 bases between the germline ends. The length of the CDR3 is 16 residues. Here the CDR3 DNA reads TGCGCCAGCAGCCCGAGCGGCGGACTGAACACCGGGGAGCTGTTTTTT. The encoded protein is CASSPSGGLNTGELFF.

The rearrangement joins TRBV5-1 to TRBJ2-3; possible D gene TRBD2, 6 bases. The V and J ends lost 4 bases and 4 bases respectively, with 10 bases between them. The CDR3 sequence is 13 residues long. In germline, CDR1 is SGHRS, CDR2 YFSETQ. The CDR3 DNA reads TGCGCCAGCAGCCCCTGGGGGGCAGATACGCAGTATTTT. It codes for CASSPWGADTQYF.

This clone turned up a few times. The rearrangement links TRBV6-4 to TRBJ2-3; maybe TRBD2 (7 bases). The germline V gene encodes CDR1 MRHNA and CDR2 SNTAGT. V was clipped by 4 bases and J by 4 bases, with 15 bases between them. The CDR3 spans 15 residues. Written as DNA, the CDR3 is TGTGCCAGCAGTGTGGGGGGGGCCACCTCAGATACGCAGTATTTT. Translating it yields CASSVGGATSDTQYF.

V gene TRBV10-2 combines with J gene TRBJ2-7, with 9 bases lining up with TRBD1. V lost 7 bases and J lost 3; bases outside the gene matches: 7. CDR1 is WSHSY, CDR2 SAAADI, per germline. The CDR3 loop spans 14 amino acids. Here the CDR3 reads CASTRTGVGYEQYF. DNA of the CDR3: TGCGCCAGCACCCGGACAGGGGTTGGCTACGAGCAGTACTTC.

V gene TRBV27 combines with J gene TRBJ2-1; D gene unclear. The CDR3 covers 12 residues. Between the trimmed V and J ends, which lost 2 bases and 5 bases, there was a span of 4 bases. Germline V lookup: CDR1 MNHEY, CDR2 SMNVEV (reference sequence). The CDR3 protein is CASSLPDNEQFF. The CDR3 region has the DNA TGTGCCAGCAGTTTACCCGACAATGAGCAGTTCTTC.